This T cell receptor beta chain was recorded in a study of CD8+ T cells in alopecia areata. Study details: The duration of tofacitinib was 6 to 18 months, with 6 months off drug afterward. Study-wide results and caveats: Scalp samples also yield sequences of resident alphabeta T cells from normal skin.

The sample holds a few counts of this clone. Its antigen is as yet unknown. Treatment meaning: oral pan-JAK inhibitor, 5-10 mg twice daily. Reverse transcription of extracted RNA yielded cDNA, which provided the sequencing template. TCRdb keeps only in-frame clones here, not all; method: immunoSEQ multiplex PCR. This table has approximately 210,000 clones, approximately 67% appearing once. This TCR derives from a human donor with alopecia areata. This specimen consisted of CD4+ T cells sorted from blood, obtained between weeks 49 and 50, from a patient treated with tofacitinib.

DNA for the CDR3: TGCAGCGTCCTCGGGACAGGGTCAGAGACCCAGTACTTC. Amino acids: CSVLGTGSETQYF. The chain links TRBV29-1 to TRBJ2-5, with 9 positions matching TRBD1. The germline V gene has CDR1 SQVTM and CDR2 ANQGSEA. V dropped 6 bases and J dropped 4; count of bases not matched to a gene: 6. The CDR3 runs to 13 residues.